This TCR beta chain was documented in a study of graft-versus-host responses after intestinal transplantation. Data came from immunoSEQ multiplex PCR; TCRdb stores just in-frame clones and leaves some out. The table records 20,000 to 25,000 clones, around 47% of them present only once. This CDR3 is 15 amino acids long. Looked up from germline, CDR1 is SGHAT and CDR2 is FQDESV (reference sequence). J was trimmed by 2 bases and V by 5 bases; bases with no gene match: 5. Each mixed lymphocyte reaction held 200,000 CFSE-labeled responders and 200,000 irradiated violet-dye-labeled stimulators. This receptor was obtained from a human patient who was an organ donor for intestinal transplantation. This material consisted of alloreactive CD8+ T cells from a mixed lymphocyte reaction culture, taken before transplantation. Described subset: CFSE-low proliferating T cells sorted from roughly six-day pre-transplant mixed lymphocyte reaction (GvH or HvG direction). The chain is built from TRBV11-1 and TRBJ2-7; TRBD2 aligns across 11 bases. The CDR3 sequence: CASSPTGLAAYEQYF. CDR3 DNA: TGTGCCAGCAGCCCCACGGGACTAGCGGCCTACGAGCAGTACTTC.